This is a list of T cell receptor beta chains from one sample in a study of PD-1 blockade in classical Hodgkin lymphoma. TCRdb's table, derived via immunoSEQ multiplex PCR, lists solely in-frame clones and lacks some. The sample records over 9,000 clones, over 70% being singletons. Here the sequenced sample was CD4+ T cells from blood, taken before the fourth cycle of nivolumab. The source is a human donor with classical Hodgkin lymphoma. CDR3s leave out the opening cysteine and the closing phenylalanine or tryptophan. Size is stated for part of the rows, as once, few or many counts, or as a class when the clone is expanded.

j_call,v_call,clone_size,cdr3_aa
TRBJ2-2,TRBV19,few,ASRDTGNTGELF
TRBJ1-1,TRBV6-1,.,ASSESAANTEAF
TRBJ2-6,TRBV25-1,.,ASSFPGANVLT
TRBJ1-1,TRBV15,.,ATSQGHLNTEAF
TRBJ1-1,TRBV7-8,once,ASSYRDRGSNTEAF
TRBJ2-6,TRBV9,.,ASSRRGAGANVLT
TRBJ2-2,TRBV19,.,ASSGDFGDIMNTGELF
TRBJ1-1,TRBV12-5,.,ASGPATTGVVFPNTEAF
TRBJ2-7,TRBV7-9,.,ASSRGPAYEQY
TRBJ2-1,TRBV4-2,few,ASSHLTAGGEDNEQF
TRBJ2-4,TRBV10-3,once,AISPTAGGAKNIQY
TRBJ1-5,TRBV19,.,ASSIAAGSSNQPQH
TRBJ1-2,TRBV29-1,.,SVGGELYGYT
TRBJ2-2,TRBV14,.,ASSRYAGELF
TRBJ2-1,TRBV5-8,.,ASSSSMGRATFEQF
TRBJ1-6,TRBV2,few,ASSGLHNSPLH
TRBJ2-5,TRBV7-2,.,ASSAQETQY
TRBJ2-1,TRBV10-3,.,APEGGRWNEQF
TRBJ2-7,TRBV18,.,ASSVETYEQY
TRBJ2-7,TRBV18,.,ASSPPGIPYEQY
TRBJ2-5,TRBV29-1,once,SVEISQETQY
TRBJ2-7,TRBV7-3,.,ASSQSFPKAEQY
TRBJ1-5,TRBV2,few,ASSEMDSNQPQH
TRBJ2-2,TRBV7-9,once,ASSLVTLTGELF
TRBJ2-5,TRBV19,.,ASRETGLRQETQY
TRBJ2-5,TRBV27,.,ASSSRGQGWETQY
TRBJ2-3,TRBV25-1,.,ASRDTGRGTDTQY
TRBJ2-7,TRBV7-9,.,ASRTGGGSYEQY
TRBJ2-7,TRBV7-9,.,ASSRDGSSYEQY
TRBJ2-2,TRBV28,once,ASSFGRQYRGNTGELF
TRBJ2-5,TRBV14,.,ASSQDSAGEEETQY
TRBJ1-3,TRBV7-9,.,ASSLGGLYGNTIY
TRBJ2-3,TRBV5-1,.,ASSYPLQSTDTQY
TRBJ2-3,TRBV7-9,once,ASSPRLGGLDTQY
TRBJ2-5,TRBV7-8,.,ASTPWGPETQY
.,TRBV18,.,ASSSPGQGDYEQY
TRBJ1-2,TRBV28,once,ASLSRGYGYT
TRBJ2-1,TRBV15,.,ATSRVSGSPYNEQF
TRBJ2-3,TRBV9,once,ASSESLGQTTDTQY
TRBJ1-5,TRBV28,.,ASRTGRWAAGQPQH
TRBJ1-2,TRBV27,.,ASSPLTGNFYGYT
TRBJ2-5,TRBV6-6,.,ASSPRKETQY